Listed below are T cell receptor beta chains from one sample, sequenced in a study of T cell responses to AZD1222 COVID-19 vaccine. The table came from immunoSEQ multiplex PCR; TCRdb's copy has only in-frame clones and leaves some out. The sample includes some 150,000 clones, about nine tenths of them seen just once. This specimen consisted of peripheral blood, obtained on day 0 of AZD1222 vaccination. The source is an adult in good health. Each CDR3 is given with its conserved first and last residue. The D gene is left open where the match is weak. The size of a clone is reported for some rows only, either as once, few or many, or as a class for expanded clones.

TGTGCCAGCAGCTTCCCTCACCGCGGGAGGATTTACAATGAGCAGTTCTTC CASSFPHRGRIYNEQFF TRBD2 TRBJ2-1 TRBV7-8 - 17
TGTGCCAGCAGACCGGCCGTCGGACAGGGGAAGATAGATCAGCCCCAGCATTTT CASRPAVGQGKIDQPQHF TRBD1 TRBJ1-5 TRBV11-3 - 18
TGTGCCAGCAGCTCGCCGGGACCGCGCTCCTACGAGCAGTACTTC CASSSPGPRSYEQYF - TRBJ2-7 TRBV5-4 - 15
TGTGCCACCAGTGCCCAGGGGGCGACGGAGACCCAGTACTTC CATSAQGATETQYF TRBD1 TRBJ2-5 TRBV24-1 - 14
TGTGCCAGCAGTTTACGGGGAAACTATGGCTACACCTTC CASSLRGNYGYTF - TRBJ1-2 TRBV12-3/TRBV12-4 - 13
TGTGCCAGTACAACAGGGCAGAGGACTGAAGCTTTCTTT CASTTGQRTEAFF - TRBJ1-1 TRBV19 - 13
TGTGCCTGCCTAATGGGTTTTGGGGCCAAAAACATTCAGTACTTC CACLMGFGAKNIQYF - TRBJ2-4 TRBV30 - 15
TGTGCCAGTAGCGAGGGGTCCAGATCGTATAGCAATCAGCCCCAGCATTTT CASSEGSRSYSNQPQHF - TRBJ1-5 TRBV19 - 17
TGCGCCAGCAGCCAAGATTCGAGATCACCCCTCCACTTT CASSQDSRSPLHF - TRBJ1-6 TRBV4-3 - 13
TGTGCCAGCAGCTTAGAACTTAACACTGAAGCTTTCTTT CASSLELNTEAFF - TRBJ1-1 TRBV7-2 - 13
TGTGCCAGCAGCCCCCTAGCGGTCTCCTCCGGGGAGCTGTTTTTT CASSPLAVSSGELFF TRBD2 TRBJ2-2 TRBV5-5 - 15
TGTGCCAGTAGGTCGGACAGGGCATCTAGAAACTATGGCTACACCTTC CASRSDRASRNYGYTF TRBD1 TRBJ1-2 TRBV19 - 16
TGTGCCAGCAGTGAAATTCCCTCGGGACACTCACCCCACGAGCAGTACTTC CASSEIPSGHSPHEQYF - TRBJ2-7 TRBV2 - 17
TGTGCCAGCAGTTTGGGGGACAGTCCCTACAATGAGCAGTTCTTC CASSLGDSPYNEQFF TRBD1 TRBJ2-1 TRBV28 - 15
TGTGCCAGCACCCGGGGGCCTACAAAAGGTTCACCCCTCCACTTT CASTRGPTKGSPLHF - TRBJ1-6 TRBV7-2 - 15
TGTGCCAGTAGTACTAGCGGGAGGTTTGGCTACAATGAGCAGTTCTTC CASSTSGRFGYNEQFF TRBD2 TRBJ2-1 TRBV19 - 16
TGTGCCAGCAGCGGAGGGGGGGTCAACACCGGGGAGCTGTTTTTT CASSGGGVNTGELFF - TRBJ2-2 TRBV9 - 15
TGTGCCAGCAGACTAATCACAGATACGCAGTATTTT CASRLITDTQYF - TRBJ2-3 TRBV7-2 - 12
TGTGCCAGCAGCTTGGGGACAGTGCCCACCTACGAGCAGTACTTC CASSLGTVPTYEQYF - TRBJ2-7 TRBV5-4 - 15
TGTGCCAGCAGCTTAGCGACAGGCTTCCCCTACGAGCAGTACTTC CASSLATGFPYEQYF - TRBJ2-7 TRBV7-9 - 15
TGTGCCAGCAGCTTAGATGGCCAGGCCGCTTTGTATGGCTACACCTTC CASSLDGQAALYGYTF - TRBJ1-2 TRBV11-2 few 16